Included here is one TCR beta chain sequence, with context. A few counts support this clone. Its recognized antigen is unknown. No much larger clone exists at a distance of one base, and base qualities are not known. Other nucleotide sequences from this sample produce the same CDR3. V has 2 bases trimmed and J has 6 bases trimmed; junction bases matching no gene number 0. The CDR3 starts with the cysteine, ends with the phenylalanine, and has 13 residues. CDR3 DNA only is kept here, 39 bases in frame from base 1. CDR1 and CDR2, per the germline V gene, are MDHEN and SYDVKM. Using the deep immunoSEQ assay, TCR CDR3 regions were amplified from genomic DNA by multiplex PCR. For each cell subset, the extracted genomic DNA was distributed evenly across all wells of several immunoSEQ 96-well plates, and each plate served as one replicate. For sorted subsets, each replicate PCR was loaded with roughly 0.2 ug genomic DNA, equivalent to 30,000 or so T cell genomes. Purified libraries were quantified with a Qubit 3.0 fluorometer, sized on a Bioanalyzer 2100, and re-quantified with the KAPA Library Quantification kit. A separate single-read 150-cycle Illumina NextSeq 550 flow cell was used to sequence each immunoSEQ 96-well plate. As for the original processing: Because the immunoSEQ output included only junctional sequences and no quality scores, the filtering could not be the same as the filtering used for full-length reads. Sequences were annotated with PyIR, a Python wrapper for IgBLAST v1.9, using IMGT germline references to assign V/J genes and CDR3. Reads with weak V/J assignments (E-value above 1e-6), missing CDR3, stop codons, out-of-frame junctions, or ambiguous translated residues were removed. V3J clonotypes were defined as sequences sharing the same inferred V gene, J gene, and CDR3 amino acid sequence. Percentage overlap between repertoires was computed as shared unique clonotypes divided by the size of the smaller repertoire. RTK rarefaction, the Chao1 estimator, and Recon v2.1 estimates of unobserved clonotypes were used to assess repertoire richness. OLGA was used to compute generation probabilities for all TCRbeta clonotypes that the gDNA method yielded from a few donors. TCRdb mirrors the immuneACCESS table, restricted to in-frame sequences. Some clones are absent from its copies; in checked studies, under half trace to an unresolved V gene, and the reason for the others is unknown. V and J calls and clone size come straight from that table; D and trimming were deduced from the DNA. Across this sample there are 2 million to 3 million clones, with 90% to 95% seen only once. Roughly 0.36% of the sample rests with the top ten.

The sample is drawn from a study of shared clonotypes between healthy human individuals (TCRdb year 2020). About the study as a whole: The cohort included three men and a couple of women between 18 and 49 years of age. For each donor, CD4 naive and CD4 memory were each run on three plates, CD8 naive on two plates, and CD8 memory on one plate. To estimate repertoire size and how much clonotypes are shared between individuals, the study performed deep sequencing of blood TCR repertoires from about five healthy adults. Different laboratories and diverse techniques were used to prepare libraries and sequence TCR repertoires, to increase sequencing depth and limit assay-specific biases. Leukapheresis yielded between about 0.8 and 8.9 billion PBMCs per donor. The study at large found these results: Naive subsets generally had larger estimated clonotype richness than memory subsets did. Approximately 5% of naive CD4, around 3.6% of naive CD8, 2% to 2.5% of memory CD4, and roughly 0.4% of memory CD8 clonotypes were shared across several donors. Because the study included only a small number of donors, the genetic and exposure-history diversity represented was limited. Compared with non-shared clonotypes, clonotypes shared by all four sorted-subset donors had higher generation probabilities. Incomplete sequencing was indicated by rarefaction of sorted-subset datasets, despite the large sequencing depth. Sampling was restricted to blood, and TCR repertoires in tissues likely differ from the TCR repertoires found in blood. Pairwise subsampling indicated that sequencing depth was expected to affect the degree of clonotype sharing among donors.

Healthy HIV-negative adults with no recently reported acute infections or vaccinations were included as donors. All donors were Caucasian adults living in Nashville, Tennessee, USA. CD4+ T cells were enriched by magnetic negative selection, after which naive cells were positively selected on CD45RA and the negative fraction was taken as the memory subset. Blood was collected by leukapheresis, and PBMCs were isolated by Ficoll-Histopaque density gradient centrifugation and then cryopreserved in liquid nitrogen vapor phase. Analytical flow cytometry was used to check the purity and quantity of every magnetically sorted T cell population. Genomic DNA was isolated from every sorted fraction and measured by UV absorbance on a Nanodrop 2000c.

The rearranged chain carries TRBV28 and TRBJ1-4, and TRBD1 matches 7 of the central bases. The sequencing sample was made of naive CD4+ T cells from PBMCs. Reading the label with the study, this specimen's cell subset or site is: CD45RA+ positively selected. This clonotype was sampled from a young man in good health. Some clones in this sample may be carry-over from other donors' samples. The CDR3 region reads CASSLGQDEKLFF. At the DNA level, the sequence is TGTGCCAGCAGTTTAGGACAGGATGAAAAACTGTTTTTT.